This TCR beta chain was recovered during a study of cytomegalovirus exposure and HLA in healthy donors. Study findings and constraints: Overall, about 160 TCR beta chains were annotated as cytomegalovirus-associated. Confirmation in vitro established that three CMV-associated chains were specific for CMV antigens.

Concerning this clone itself: Its cognate antigen is unknown.

Some clones are missing from TCRdb's copy, which holds only in-frame ones; the method was immunoSEQ multiplex PCR. The data contain hundreds of thousands of clones, about nine tenths of them singletons. Between the trimmed V and J ends, which lost 2 bases and 5 bases, there was a span of 18 bases. Germline V gene data show CDR1 as SGHVS and CDR2 as FQNEAQ. CDR3 length: 16 residues. The chain recombines TRBV7-8 with TRBJ1-2; D may be TRBD1 (6 bases). Sequencing was done on a sample of PBMCs. The origin of this receptor is a woman between 18 and 30 years old in good health and CMV-seronegative. The CDR3 nucleotides read TGTGCCAGCAGCTTAATCTCGGAGGGGGGGATTTATGGCTACACCTTC. It is translated as CASSLISEGGIYGYTF.